One and the same sample provided the 23 T cell receptor beta chains below, sequenced in a study of graft-versus-host responses after intestinal transplantation. Clones were read by immunoSEQ multiplex PCR, and TCRdb kept only the in-frame ones, dropping some. The top ten hold 1.4% of the sample, which has 85,000 to 100,000 clones, around 86% seen once. Sequencing was performed on PBMCs, taken 255 days after intestinal transplant. These receptors came from a human patient who received an intestinal transplant, so some T cells may come from the graft donor.

The rearrangement joins TRBV6-1 to TRBJ2-4, with D possibly TRBD2 on 6 matching bases. CDR3 length: 13 amino acids. Trimming left V 4 bases short and J 4 bases short, with 8 bases between. Germline V gene sequence: CDR1 MNHNS, CDR2 SASEGT. The CDR3 DNA reads TGTGCCAGCAGTGGGGGGGAAAAAAACATTCAGTACTTC. Protein product: CASSGGEKNIQYF.

This clone was counted a single time. The chain carries TRBV11-2 and TRBJ2-1, with D unresolved. Deletions cut 3 bases from V and 6 bases from J, with 12 bases between. The V gene's germline CDR1 is SGHAT and CDR2 FQNNGV. The CDR3 contains 14 residues. The CDR3 DNA follows: TGTGCCAGCAGCTTTGAACTTATAGTCAATGAGCAGTTCTTC. Translated: CASSFELIVNEQFF.

The rearrangement uses TRBV5-6 and TRBJ1-1; no clear D. Per the germline V gene, CDR1 is SGHDT and CDR2 is YYEEEE. Trimming left V 0 bases short and J 11 bases short, with 14 bases between. The CDR3 is 13 amino acids. CDR3 residues: CASSLAGRSKAFF. DNA of the CDR3: TGTGCCAGCAGCTTGGCCGGGAGAAGTAAGGCTTTCTTT.

The rearrangement links TRBV4-2 to TRBJ1-2, with D uncertain. The V and J ends lost 0 bases and 6 bases respectively, with 17 bases between them. There are 16 residues in the CDR3. The germline CDR1 and CDR2 sequences are LGHNA and YNFKEQ. The CDR3 sequence is CASSQEETLIRDGYTF. In DNA, the CDR3 is TGTGCCAGCAGCCAAGAGGAGACCCTCATACGGGATGGCTACACCTTC.

DNA of the CDR3: TGTGCCAGCAGTTTCGCCAATTTCTATGGCTACACCTTC. This codes for CASSFANFYGYTF. The J gene is TRBJ1-2, the V gene TRBV27; D unclear. Trimming took 3 bases from V and 4 from J, leaving 9 bases between them. The CDR3 length is 13 residues. CDR1 and CDR2 (germline): MNHEY, SMNVEV (reference sequence).

The chain employs TRBV9 and TRBJ2-3, with 7 nucleotides matching TRBD1. The CDR3 consists of 19 residues. The germline V gene encodes CDR1 SGDLS and CDR2 YYNGEE. The junction had 17 bases not matched to a gene; V was cut back by 4 bases and J by 0 bases. DNA of the CDR3: TGTGCCAGCAGCCCGGGACAGTGGTTGAGTGCTACTAGCACAGATACGCAGTATTTT. It yields the protein CASSPGQWLSATSTDTQYF.

This clone has only one observation. The chain joins TRBV27 to TRBJ1-6; D gene ambiguous. CDR3 length equals 13 residues. Germline V lookup: CDR1 MNHEY, CDR2 SMNVEV (reference sequence). V gave up 6 bases and J gave up 0 bases, with 3 bases separating them. This CDR3 is CASRDSYNSPLHF. The CDR3 bases are TGTGCCAGCAGGGACTCCTATAATTCACCCCTCCACTTT.

V is TRBV5-1 and J is TRBJ1-6, with D maybe TRBD1 (6 bases). Germline V gene lookup returns CDR1 SGHRS and CDR2 YFSETQ. V lost 3 bases, J lost 7 bases, and 11 bases lay in between. This CDR3 contains 14 residues. CDR3 sequence: CASSSGDKNSPLHF. The CDR3 DNA reads TGCGCCAGCAGCTCCGGGGACAAGAATTCACCCCTCCACTTT.

The chain joins TRBV2 to TRBJ2-4, with TRBD1 identical over 7 bases. V dropped 3 bases and J dropped 9; count of bases not matched to a gene: 14. The CDR3 sequence is 16 residues long. Germline-derived CDR1 and CDR2 are SNHLY and FYNNEI. The CDR3 region is CASSEGRKGARVIQYF. CDR3 nucleotides: TGTGCCAGCAGTGAGGGCCGGAAGGGGGCGAGGGTCATTCAGTACTTC.

A remark on this clone: Other nucleotide sequences in the sample specify the same CDR3. The chain links TRBV6-5 to TRBJ1-6; possibly TRBD1 for D (6 bases). The CDR3 loop spans 13 amino acids. V lost 6 bases and J lost 8, with 11 bases in between. CDR1 is MNHEY and CDR2 is SVGAGI in the germline V gene. The CDR3 loop reads CASRSPGDSPLHF. CDR3 nucleotide sequence: TGTGCCAGCAGATCACCAGGGGATTCACCCCTCCACTTT.

J is TRBJ2-7 and V is TRBV27; TRBD1 is a possible D gene (8 bases). Per germline, CDR1 MNHEY and CDR2 SMNVEV (reference sequence). This CDR3 has 15 residues. Deletions cut 5 bases from V and 0 bases from J, with 14 bases between. The CDR3 sequence is CASSGTGGASYEQYV. CDR3 nucleotide sequence: TGTGCCAGCAGTGGAACAGGGGGGGCCTCCTACGAGCAGTACGTC.

V gene TRBV28 combines with J gene TRBJ1-2; D not resolved. Looked up from germline, CDR1 is MDHEN and CDR2 is SYDVKM. V was cut by 6 bases and J by 0 bases, with 17 bases left in between. There are 16 residues in the CDR3. Here the CDR3 DNA reads TGTGCCAGCAGGGAGAGCCGGGCCCCACCTAACTATGGCTACACCTTC. As protein: CASRESRAPPNYGYTF.

The chain employs TRBV28 and TRBJ2-7; possible D gene TRBD2, 5 bases. CDR1 is MDHEN and CDR2 is SYDVKM in the germline V gene. Trimming removed 4 bases at V and 6 bases at J, with 16 bases between. This CDR3 contains 14 residues. CDR3 protein: CASSSPGSLGEQYF. Written as DNA, the CDR3 is TGTGCCAGCAGTTCCCCGGGATCTCTCGGCGAGCAGTACTTC.

The chain carries TRBV4-1 and TRBJ2-1, with TRBD2 as a possible D gene (6 bases). Germline CDR1 and CDR2: MGHRA and YSYEKL. The length of the CDR3 is 19 residues. V lost 0 bases and J 5 bases, leaving 23 bases between the germline ends. The chain's CDR3 is CASSQDRDLAYGDHNEQFF. The CDR3 DNA follows: TGCGCCAGCAGCCAAGATAGGGATCTAGCGTATGGAGACCACAATGAGCAGTTCTTC.

The chain carries TRBV19 and TRBJ2-2; 7 bases are a match to TRBD2. CDR3 length equals 15 residues. Germline V gives CDR1 LNHDA, CDR2 SQIVND (reference sequence). Germline trimming cut 4 bases from V and 7 bases from J; bases unmatched to any gene: 9. The CDR3 sequence is CASSTGGRLFGELFF. As DNA, the CDR3 is TGTGCCAGTAGTACGGGAGGCCGTCTATTCGGGGAGCTGTTTTTT.

The CDR3 here is CSGEVAEKADTQYF. The DNA of the CDR3 is TGCAGCGGGGAGGTGGCGGAAAAAGCAGATACGCAGTATTTT. The chain employs TRBV29-1 and TRBJ2-3, with a tentative D call TRBD2 (6 bases). The CDR3 loop spans 14 amino acids. Trimming pared 7 bases from V and 4 bases from J, leaving 18 bases between. Germline assignment: CDR1 SQVTM and CDR2 ANQGSEA.

The genes are TRBV7-3 and TRBJ1-6; no firm D call. This CDR3 contains 14 residues. Germline CDR1 is SGHTA and CDR2 is FQGTGA. The germline V and J ends were trimmed by 6 bases and 7 bases, with 13 bases remaining between them. The CDR3 loop is CASSPGSGNSPLHF. In DNA, the CDR3 is TGTGCCAGCAGTCCCGGGTCGGGGAATTCACCCCTCCACTTT.

The J gene is TRBJ2-3, the V gene TRBV18; 9 nucleotides align to TRBD2. Germline V lookup: CDR1 KGHSH, CDR2 LQKENI. This CDR3 contains 15 residues. V lost 1 base to trimming and J lost 2 bases; unmatched junction nucleotides: 1. CDR3 sequence (DNA): TGTGCCAGCTCACCACTAGCGGGGGCCACAGATACGCAGTATTTT. Translation gives CASSPLAGATDTQYF.

CDR3 nucleotide sequence: TGTGCCAGCAGTCGCCGCAGGACAGGGGGCGGAAGGCTAGTAGGAAACACCATATATTTT. Encoded protein: CASSRRRTGGGRLVGNTIYF. This rearrangement joins TRBV2 to TRBJ1-3; 11 positions match TRBD1. This CDR3 comprises 20 residues. Germline trimming cut 5 bases from V and 4 bases from J; bases unmatched to any gene: 19. In germline, CDR1 is SNHLY, CDR2 FYNNEI.

This chain joins TRBV28 and TRBJ1-1; D unclear. Per germline, CDR1 MDHEN and CDR2 SYDVKM. This CDR3 has 11 amino acids. The V and J ends lost 10 bases and 2 bases respectively, with 8 bases between them. For the CDR3, the DNA is TGTGCCACCCTTATAAACACTGAAGCTTTCTTT. Translating gives CATLINTEAFF.

This clone was detected only once. This likely comes from a read error, as the CDR3 has no conserved phenylalanine or tryptophan at its end. V is TRBV6-1 and J is TRBJ1-1; D possibly corresponds to TRBD1 (5 bases). CDR1 is MNHNS, CDR2 SASEGT, per germline. This CDR3 spans 14 amino acids. V was trimmed by 6 bases and J by 5 bases, leaving 16 bases between them. CDR3 protein: CASRRDLEGTEAFL. The DNA of the CDR3 is TGTGCCAGCAGGCGGGACCTAGAGGGGACTGAAGCTTTCCTT.

This clone was observed a single time. The chain joins TRBV18 to TRBJ2-1; D perhaps matches TRBD1 (5 bases). The CDR3 has 19 amino acids. V dropped 2 bases and J dropped 1 base, with 21 bases sitting between them. The germline V gene has CDR1 KGHSH and CDR2 LQKENI. CDR3 in amino acids: CASSPLARPGLNSYNEQFF. Written as DNA, the CDR3 is TGTGCCAGCTCACCATTGGCTCGTCCAGGGCTAAATTCCTACAATGAGCAGTTCTTC.

The chain combines TRBV19 with TRBJ1-5, with D unclear. Trimming pared 1 base from V and 7 bases from J, leaving 11 bases between. Germline CDR1 is LNHDA and CDR2 is SQIVND (reference sequence). The CDR3 runs 14 residues. In DNA, the CDR3 is TGTGCCAGTAGTATAGGGCCTTCCGGCCAGCCCCAGCATTTT. Residues: CASSIGPSGQPQHF. The whole variable domain, filled in from reference TRBV19 and TRBJ1-5, reads DGGITQSPKYLFRKEGQNVTLSCEQNLNHDAMYWYRQDPGQGLRLIYYSQIVNDFQKGDIAEGYSVSREKKESFPLTVTSAQKNPTAFYLCASSIGPSGQPQHFGDGTRLSIL.